These T cell receptor beta chains were read from a single sample in a study of blood T cell repertoires in COVID-19. The table came from immunoSEQ multiplex PCR; TCRdb's copy has only in-frame clones and leaves some out. This sample has approximately 150,000 clones, with approximately 85% found just once. Sequencing was carried out using peripheral blood. These receptors all come from a human donor with acute or convalescent COVID-19. The donor label of this sample is uncertain. The CDR3 runs from the conserved cysteine through the conserved F or W. A D gene is named only where the DNA matches it firmly. Clone size is given for some rows only: seen once, a few or many times, or a class if the clone is expanded.

d_call clone_size j_call v_call cdr3_nt cdr3_aa
TRBD2 once TRBJ2-3 TRBV19 TGTGCCAGTAGCCCCGTTGCGGGAGGGACAGATACGCAGTATTTT CASSPVAGGTDTQYF
. . TRBJ1-2 TRBV2 TGTGCCAGCAGCTTGACAGCCTCAACCTATGGCTACACCTTC CASSLTASTYGYTF
. . TRBJ2-5 TRBV7-2 TGTGCCAGCAGCCCAGGGCAGTTGGAGACCCAGTACTTC CASSPGQLETQYF
TRBD1 once TRBJ1-4 TRBV2 TGTGCCAGCAGTGGTGACAGGGGGCCGACTGAAAAACTGTTTTTT CASSGDRGPTEKLFF
. few TRBJ1-3 TRBV30 TGTGCCTGGAGTGTACACTCTGGAAACACCATATATTTT CAWSVHSGNTIYF
TRBD1 . TRBJ1-1 TRBV24-1 TGTGCCACCAGTGCAGGACAGGGGGCTACTGAAGCTTTCTTT CATSAGQGATEAFF
. . TRBJ1-6 TRBV20-1 TGCAGTGCTAGTCTAGGGGACACAAATTCACCCCTCCACTTT CSASLGDTNSPLHF
. . TRBJ1-1 TRBV19 TGTGCCAGTAGTCCGACAGCGCGGTCGTACACTGAAGCTTTCTTT CASSPTARSYTEAFF
. . TRBJ1-4 TRBV7-9 TGTGCCAGCAGCTCGCCGCGGCCTAATGAAAAACTGTTTTTT CASSSPRPNEKLFF
. . TRBJ2-1 TRBV7-2 TGTGCCAGCAGCTTCTCTAGGGGCTCCTACAATGAGCAGTTCTTC CASSFSRGSYNEQFF
. . TRBJ2-3 TRBV12-5 TGTGCTAGTGGTCCGGGGGACAGCCTTACAGATACGCAGTATTTT CASGPGDSLTDTQYF
. . TRBJ1-1 TRBV19 TGTGCCAGTAGTAGGACAGCATGGAACACTGAAGCTTTCTTT CASSRTAWNTEAFF
. . TRBJ2-5 TRBV7-6 TGTGCCAGCAGCTCAAGGGAGGAGACCCAGTACTTC CASSSREETQYF
TRBD1 few TRBJ1-1 TRBV28 TGTGCCAGCAGGCCCGGGACAGGGCTAGCAGCTTTCTTT CASRPGTGLAAFF
TRBD1 once TRBJ2-2 TRBV24-1 TGTGCCACCAGTGATTTAGTACAGGGGGTCATCACCGGGGAGCTGTTTTTT CATSDLVQGVITGELFF
. . TRBJ2-4 TRBV11-1 TGTGCCAGCAGCCCAACAGGGACACTAGCCAAAAACATTCAGTACTTC CASSPTGTLAKNIQYF
TRBD1 . TRBJ2-5 TRBV6-5 TGTGCCAGCAATTCGGGACAGGGGCAAGAGACCCAGTACTTC CASNSGQGQETQYF
. . TRBJ1-1 TRBV5-5 TGTGCCAGCAGCTGGGAGGGCACTGAAGCTTTCTTT CASSWEGTEAFF
TRBD2 . TRBJ2-5 TRBV12-3/TRBV12-4 TGTGCCAGCAGTCTAGCGGGGGGAGAGACCCAGTACTTC CASSLAGGETQYF
. . TRBJ1-3 TRBV19 TGTGCCAGTCGCGCGGGGTACTCTGGAAACACCATATATTTT CASRAGYSGNTIYF
. . TRBJ2-5 TRBV4-1 TGCGCCAGCAGCCATGTTGGACAGCACCAAGAGACCCAGTACTTC CASSHVGQHQETQYF
TRBD1 . TRBJ1-1 TRBV28 TGTGCCAGCACTCAGGGGCAGGGGGCGCGAACTGAAGCTTTCTTT CASTQGQGARTEAFF
TRBD1 . TRBJ1-1 TRBV5-1 TGCGCCAGCAGCTCTTCTACAGGGGCGAACACTGAAGCTTTCTTT CASSSSTGANTEAFF
TRBD2 . TRBJ2-3 TRBV5-1 TGCGCCAGCAGCTTGGGGTCCCCCGCGGCAGGCCCCAGCGGGGGTCGGGATACGCAGTATTTT CASSLGSPAAGPSGGRDTQYF
. . TRBJ1-2 TRBV5-1 TGCGCCAGCAGCTTAGACGACAGGAGGAACTATGGCTACACCTTC CASSLDDRRNYGYTF
TRBD2 . TRBJ2-3 TRBV6-6 TGTGCCAGCAGTTACCGGACTAGCGGGAGCACAGATACGCAGTATTTT CASSYRTSGSTDTQYF
. . TRBJ1-2 TRBV2 TGTGCCAGCATGGGGGGGCAGGGCCTCTATGGCTACACCTTC CASMGGQGLYGYTF
. . TRBJ2-1 TRBV9 TGTGCCAGCAGCGTCCAGGCGCCGTCCTACAATGAGCAGTTCTTC CASSVQAPSYNEQFF
TRBD1 . TRBJ1-2 TRBV27 TGTGCCAGCAGTTATGGACAGGGAAACTATGGCTACACCTTC CASSYGQGNYGYTF
. . TRBJ2-1 TRBV30 TGTGCCTGGACGGTGGGGGACAACAATGAGCAGTTCTTC CAWTVGDNNEQFF
TRBD1 . TRBJ1-2 TRBV3-1/TRBV3-2 TGTGCCAGCAGCCAGGACCCCGGGACAGGGTATGGCTACACCTTC CASSQDPGTGYGYTF